The clone carrying this TCR beta chain rates as medium-sized. CDR1 and CDR2 (germline): MNHEY, SVGEGT. With 0 bases removed from V and 4 bases from J, the gap between germline ends came to 6 bases. The CDR3 runs to 14 residues. The data belong to a study of low-dose radiotherapy and immunotherapy resistance in tumors. As for the study in general: Per fraction, Cohort 2 was given 1 Gy every two weeks, accumulating a total of 13 Gy over 26 weeks.

Time point given: after trial treatment. Regarding treatment: LDRT plus nivolumab, ipilimumab, low-dose cyclophosphamide and aspirin (RACIN trial). Administered to the donors were nivolumab, ipilimumab, aspirin, low-dose cyclophosphamide and low-dose radiotherapy. cDNA synthesis used a TRAV/TRBV-specific primer set for both chains. TCR amplification involved roughly 21 PCR cycles with a constant-region primer and V-primer adapter. MiXCR was run by TCRdb on the reads, yielding one entry per CDR3 protein. The sample records 31,000 or so distinct CDR3 sequences, roughly 49% being singletons. Source: PBMCs, taken after low-dose radiotherapy plus immunotherapy. J is TRBJ2-2 and V is TRBV6-2 or TRBV6-3; no clear D gene. This receptor was obtained from a male donor with gallbladder cancer. CDR3 loop: CASSYSSFTGELFF. The CDR3 nucleotides read TGTGCCAGCAGTTACTCAAGTTTCACCGGGGAGCTGTTTTTT.